Shown below are 5 T cell receptor beta chains from a single sample sequenced in a study of T cell responses to AZD1222 COVID-19 vaccine. Here immunoSEQ multiplex PCR was the method, and the copy in TCRdb shows in-frame clones only, minus some. In the table there are 250,000 to 300,000 clones, 90% to 95% of which are singletons. Sequencing used peripheral blood, obtained 28 days after the second AZD1222 dose. The receptors shown here come from an adult who received the AZD1222 COVID-19 vaccine.

This chain links TRBV6-1 with TRBJ1-2; 7 bases align to TRBD1. Germline trimming cut 0 bases from V and 6 bases from J; bases unmatched to any gene: 4. The CDR3 consists of 14 residues. Germline CDR1 MNHNS, CDR2 SASEGT. CDR3 in DNA: TGTGCCAGCAGTGAAGCGGGACAGATCCATGGCTACACCTTC. This translates into CASSEAGQIHGYTF.

The J gene is TRBJ1-1, the V gene TRBV7-9; no clear D gene. V shed 5 bases and J shed 3 bases, with 10 bases lying between them. Looked up from germline, CDR1 is SEHNR and CDR2 is FQNEAQ (reference sequence). The CDR3 is 13 residues long. The CDR3 region is CASSPQEDTEAFF. CDR3 DNA sequence: TGTGCCAGCAGCCCCCAGGAGGACACTGAAGCTTTCTTT.

V gene TRBV5-5 combines with J gene TRBJ2-5, with 11 bases matching TRBD2. J was trimmed by 4 bases and V by 3 bases; bases with no gene match: 8. Germline assignment: CDR1 SGHKS and CDR2 YYEKEE (reference sequence). The CDR3 sequence is 16 residues long. This CDR3 is CASSSTSGAGGETQYF. The CDR3 DNA reads as TGTGCCAGCAGCTCGACTAGCGGGGCCGGGGGAGAGACCCAGTACTTC.

This clone came up a few times. The chain links TRBV10-3 to TRBJ1-1; TRBD1 matches at 7 bases. This CDR3 has 14 residues. V lost 5 bases to trimming and J lost 4 bases; unmatched junction nucleotides: 7. Germline V gene data show CDR1 as ENHRY and CDR2 as SYGVKD. Here the CDR3 reads CAISWDSTSTEAFF. CDR3 coding DNA: TGTGCCATCAGTTGGGACAGTACGAGCACTGAAGCTTTCTTT.

The chain joins TRBV10-3 to TRBJ2-7, with 9 nucleotides matching TRBD1. CDR1 ENHRY and CDR2 SYGVKD come from the germline V gene. The ends lost 7 bases at V and 1 base at J; junction bases unmatched: 32. This CDR3 is 23 amino acids long. CDR3 region: CAITPSPGQGFLRADRGSYEQYF. The CDR3 bases are TGTGCCATCACCCCTTCCCCCGGACAGGGGTTCCTACGAGCTGACAGGGGTTCCTACGAGCAGTACTTC.